This T cell receptor beta chain was documented in a study of CD8 T cells in Susac syndrome (dated by TCRdb to between 2018 and 2021). About the study as a whole: Of the Susac syndrome patients who were sequenced, eight were in clinical remission while roughly 6 had clinically active disease. Repertoire sequencing was used to test whether CD8+ T cell activation and differentiation in Susac syndrome was antigen driven. At blood withdrawal, Susac syndrome patients were therapy-naive, treated with corticosteroids (with IVIg additionally given to some), or treated with IVIg alone. The investigation overall reported the following: The number of individuals in the TCR sequencing and HLA analysis was acknowledged as relatively small. In the CD4+ T cell repertoire of Susac syndrome patients, clonal expansion was not detected.

Peripheral blood CD8+ and CD4+ T cells from healthy donors, Susac syndrome patients and multiple sclerosis patients were profiled by high-throughput TCR beta sequencing. Susac syndrome patients met recently defined diagnostic criteria for definite or probable disease. Bulk CD8+ and CD4+ T cells were purified by magnetic negative isolation, while CD8+ TEMRA cells were enriched using FACS. Blood was collected in EDTA tubes and processed within 24 hours, with PBMCs isolated through density gradient centrifugation. PBMCs intended for TCR sequencing were frozen in liquid nitrogen and were later thawed in a 37 degrees C water bath. The sorted or isolated CD4+, CD8+ and CD8+ TEMRA cells had a purity of 90% or higher. Points on this clonotype: Its antigen remains undetermined. There are no base qualities to consult, and no much larger clone falls within one base.

RNA was extracted with the RNeasy kit and 0.5 to 1 ug was reverse transcribed using random hexamers. The immunoSEQ multiplex PCR assay, covering 54 Vbeta and 13 Jbeta segments, was used to amplify TCR beta CDR3 regions. Bias from PCR amplification was corrected by using a synthetic template baseline for primer optimization and for computational correction. On the authors' methods: Only productive sequences were kept, with reads annotated to V, D and J genes according to IMGT and analyzed in immunoSEQ Analyzer. Clonality was computed as one minus Shannon entropy normalized by log2 of the number of productive unique sequences. Public and private clones were assessed among the 100 most prevalent clones of each patient and control. A clone was defined as Susac-specific if it was absent from the healthy and MS cohorts, from about a thousand published viral clones and from other ImmuneACCESS disease sequences. TCRdb reprocessed the public reads (quality trimming at Q25 with fastp, clone calling with MiXCR) and kept in-frame beta chains. Entries are consolidated by CDR3 protein sequence, retaining the most common genes and DNA. For this entry, the V and J calls and clone size follow TCRdb and not the study's own pipeline. The sample table contains roughly 200,000 distinct CDR3 sequences; only one count was recorded for roughly 90% of them. The biggest ten clones account for 0.085% to 0.1% of the sample.

The material sequenced was CD4+ T cells from PBMCs. This clonotype was obtained from a human donor with Susac syndrome.

Here the CDR3 is given as CSAIRGSYQPQHF. The DNA sequence follows: TGCAGTGCTATCAGAGGGTCCTATCAGCCCCAGCATTTT. This sequence uses TRBV20-1 and TRBJ1-5; the D gene cannot be named for sure. CDR1 is given as DFQATT and CDR2 as SNEGSKA, both from the germline V gene (reference sequence). The cysteine opens and the phenylalanine closes a CDR3 of 13 amino acids. The read is trimmed to its CDR3 DNA, 39 bases read in frame from base 1. A distance of 12 bases separates the germline ends of V and J, which lose 4 bases and 5 bases respectively.